This paragraph reports one TCR beta chain. Its antigen is unidentified. If patients had autoimmune disease history or systemic immunosuppression, they were excluded. The entry originates in a study of OX40 agonist ivuxolimab in advanced cancers. At the level of the study: Partial responses occurred in Three dose-escalation patients, one with hepatocellular carcinoma and two with cutaneous melanoma.

Trimming removed 2 bases at V and 0 bases at J, with 12 bases between. The CDR3 covers 16 residues. The germline CDR1 and CDR2 sequences are SGHTA and FQGTGA. Whole-study findings and limits: Clonal expansion was seen in CD4+ and CD8+ blood T cells by week 6 at 0.1 to 3.0 mg/kg.

Assay used: immunoSEQ multiplex PCR; TCRdb lists only in-frame clones, some missing. The repertoire holds 55,000 to 85,000 clones, with about 90% as singletons. Sequencing was performed on CD4+ or CD8+ T cells sorted from blood, taken in a trial of the OX40 agonist ivuxolimab. The chain is built from TRBV7-3 and TRBJ2-3; no definite D call. The clonotype comes from an adult with an advanced solid tumor such as melanoma, head and neck, liver or kidney cancer. The CDR3 DNA reads TGTGCCAGCAGCTTACGCGGCCCTTCTAGCACAGATACGCAGTATTTT. Translating it yields CASSLRGPSSTDTQYF. The full variable domain, in which reference TRBV7-3 and TRBJ2-3 provide the parts outside the CDR3, is GAGVSQTPSNKVTEKGKYVELRCDPISGHTALYWYRQSLGQGPEFLIYFQGTGAADDSGLPNDRFFAVRPEGSVSTLKIQRTERGDSAVYLCASSLRGPSSTDTQYFGPGTRLTVL.